Listed below are T cell receptor beta chains from one sample, sequenced in a study of T cells in tumors after PD-1 blockade. Profiled with immunoSEQ multiplex PCR; TCRdb holds only in-frame clones, not every one. The sample has fewer than 8,000 clones, nearly 70% seen once. Source: tumor tissue, taken after anti-PD-1 treatment. All receptors derive from a human donor with basal cell carcinoma. Both conserved end residues are part of each CDR3. A D gene is named only where the DNA matches it firmly. Size is omitted from some rows. Given values are once, few, many or a class for expanded clones.

TRBV2	TRBD1	TRBJ1-1	medium-sized	CASSLDRVGTEAFF	TGTGCCAGCAGTTTGGACAGGGTCGGGACTGAAGCTTTCTTT
TRBV5-1	NA	TRBJ2-1	NA	CASSLAQDSMWVYNEQFF	TGCGCCAGCAGCTTGGCCCAAGACTCCATGTGGGTCTACAATGAGCAGTTCTTC
TRBV5-1	NA	TRBJ2-7	NA	CASSPHGSPPYEQYF	TGCGCCAGCAGCCCTCACGGGAGTCCCCCTTACGAGCAGTACTTC
TRBV7-2	TRBD1	TRBJ1-2	few	CASSPKTGQVSGGYTF	TGTGCCAGCAGCCCAAAAACAGGACAGGTCTCCGGTGGCTACACCTTC
TRBV19	TRBD1	TRBJ1-4	NA	CASRPPGTGDEKLFF	TGTGCCAGTAGACCGCCCGGGACAGGGGACGAAAAACTGTTTTTT
TRBV5-1	NA	TRBJ1-1	few	CASSLGTLNTEAFF	TGCGCCAGCAGCTTGGGGACCCTGAACACTGAAGCTTTCTTT
TRBV6-5	TRBD1	TRBJ1-5	NA	CASRDTGAPNQPQHF	TGTGCCAGCAGGGACACAGGGGCCCCAAATCAGCCCCAGCATTTT
TRBV10-3	TRBD1	TRBJ2-7	NA	CAISEPGQGIRVEQYF	TGTGCCATCAGTGAGCCGGGACAGGGTATAAGAGTGGAGCAGTACTTC
TRBV28	TRBD2	TRBJ2-5	NA	CASRPSVAGGETQYF	TGTGCCAGCAGACCCTCAGTAGCGGGAGGGGAGACCCAGTACTTC
TRBV27	TRBD1	TRBJ2-7	NA	CASRAGTGAYEQYF	TGTGCCAGCAGGGCCGGGACAGGGGCCTACGAGCAGTACTTC
TRBV5-1	TRBD2	TRBJ2-3	NA	CASSPGGPTDTQYF	TGTGCCAGCAGCCCGGGGGGGCCCACAGATACGCAGTATTTT
TRBV5-5	NA	TRBJ1-2	NA	CASSLAGRVGGYTF	TGTGCCAGCAGCTTGGCGGGCAGGGTTGGCGGCTACACCTTC
TRBV4-2	TRBD2	TRBJ2-7	NA	CASSQGGLQADEQYF	TGTGCCAGCAGCCAAGGGGGACTACAGGCGGACGAGCAGTACTTC
TRBV6-5	NA	TRBJ1-2	few	CASRRGGENYGYTF	TGTGCCAGCAGGCGGGGTGGAGAAAACTATGGCTACACCTTC
TRBV12-5	TRBD1	TRBJ1-1	NA	CASGPGQGNTEAFF	TGTGCTAGTGGTCCAGGACAGGGGAACACTGAAGCTTTCTTT
TRBV5-1	NA	TRBJ2-6	NA	CASSLVAGANVLTF	TGCGCCAGCAGCTTGGTAGCTGGGGCCAACGTCCTGACTTTC
TRBV18	NA	TRBJ2-7	NA	CASSPPSLSYEQYF	TGTGCCAGCTCACCACCCTCCCTCTCCTACGAGCAGTACTTC
TRBV4-1	NA	TRBJ2-7	NA	CASSQRSTGLVEQYF	TGCGCCAGCAGCCAGAGGAGCACAGGGCTAGTCGAGCAGTACTTC
TRBV7-9	NA	TRBJ2-5	NA	CASSPDRHSGTQYF	TGTGCCAGCAGCCCCGACAGGCACTCGGGGACCCAGTACTTC